This TCR beta chain was sequenced for a study of PD-1 blockade in mismatch repair-deficient tumors. The time point denotes: approximately 9-day in vitro stimulation with candidate neoantigen peptide 6. In the case of this clone: The antigen is undetermined.

V shed 2 bases and J shed 8 bases, with 12 bases lying between them. The length of the CDR3 is 13 residues. Germline V gene lookup returns CDR1 SGHAT and CDR2 FQDESV (reference sequence). Repertoires were generated with immunoSEQ multiplex PCR, while TCRdb's copy carries only in-frame clones and drops some. This sample carries roughly 13,000 clones, approximately 90% of them seen once, and the ten largest clones take approximately 5%. The sample here was cells cultured in vitro, taken from a patient treated with pembrolizumab. V usage is TRBV11-1 and J usage is TRBJ1-2; perhaps TRBD1 as D (5 bases). This TCR was sampled from an adult with mismatch repair-deficient cancer. CDR3 amino acids: CASSLYGREGYTF. CDR3 coding DNA: TGTGCCAGCAGCTTATATGGCAGGGAAGGCTACACCTTC.